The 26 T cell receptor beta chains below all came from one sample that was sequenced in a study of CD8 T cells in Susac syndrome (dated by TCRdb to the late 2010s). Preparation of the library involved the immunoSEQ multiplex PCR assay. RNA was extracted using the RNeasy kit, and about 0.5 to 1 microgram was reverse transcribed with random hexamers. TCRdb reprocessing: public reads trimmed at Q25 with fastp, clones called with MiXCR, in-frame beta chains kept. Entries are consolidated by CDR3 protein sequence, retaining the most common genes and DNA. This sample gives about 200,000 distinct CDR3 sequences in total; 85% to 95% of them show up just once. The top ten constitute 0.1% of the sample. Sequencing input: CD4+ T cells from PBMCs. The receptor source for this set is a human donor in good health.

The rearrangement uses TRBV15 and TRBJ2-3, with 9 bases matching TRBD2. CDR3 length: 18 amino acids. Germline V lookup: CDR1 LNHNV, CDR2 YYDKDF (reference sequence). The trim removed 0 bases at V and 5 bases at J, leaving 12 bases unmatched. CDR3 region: CATSRDQWREGRLDTQYF. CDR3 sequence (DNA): TGTGCCACCAGCAGAGATCAATGGCGGGAGGGCCGTTTAGATACGCAGTATTTT.

Here the CDR3 reads CASSPGAGNGYTF. CDR3 nucleotides: TGCGCCAGCAGCCCGGGTGCAGGGAATGGCTACACCTTC. The gene calls are TRBV4-3 and TRBJ1-2, with D perhaps matching TRBD1 (5 bases). Trimming stripped 4 bases from V and 6 bases from J, with 12 bases between. CDR3 length: 13 residues. Looked up from germline, CDR1 is LGHNA and CDR2 is YSLEER.

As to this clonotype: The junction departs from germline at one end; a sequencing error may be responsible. CDR3 in amino acids: CAWSGSYVVPVF. CDR3 bases: TGTGCCTGGAGCGGTTCGTACGTGGTTCCGGTCTTC. The chain carries TRBV30 and TRBJ2-1, with D unresolved. This CDR3 has 12 amino acids. Germline V gene data show CDR1 as GTSNPN and CDR2 as SVGIG (reference sequence).

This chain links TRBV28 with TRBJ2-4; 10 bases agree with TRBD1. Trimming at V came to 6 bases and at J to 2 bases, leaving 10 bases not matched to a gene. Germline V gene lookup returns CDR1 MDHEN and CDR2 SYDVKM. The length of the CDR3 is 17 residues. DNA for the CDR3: TGTGCCAGCAGCCCTTTCGACAGGGGGCTCCCCAAAAACATTCAGTACTTC. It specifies CASSPFDRGLPKNIQYF.

The CDR3 sequence: CAWGERDYGYTF. The CDR3 DNA follows: TGTGCCTGGGGGGAAAGAGACTATGGCTACACCTTC. V usage is TRBV30 and J usage is TRBJ1-2; D is uncertain. V was cut by 5 bases and J by 3 bases, with 10 bases left in between. The germline CDR1 and CDR2 sequences are GTSNPN and SVGIG (reference sequence). The CDR3 loop spans 12 amino acids.

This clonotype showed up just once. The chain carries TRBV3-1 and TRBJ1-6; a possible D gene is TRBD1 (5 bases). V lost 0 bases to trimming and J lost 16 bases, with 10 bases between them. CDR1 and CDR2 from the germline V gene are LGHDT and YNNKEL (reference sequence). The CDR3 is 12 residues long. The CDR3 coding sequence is TGTGCCAGCAGCCAAGATGACAGCCGGCTCCACTTT. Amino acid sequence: CASSQDDSRLHF.

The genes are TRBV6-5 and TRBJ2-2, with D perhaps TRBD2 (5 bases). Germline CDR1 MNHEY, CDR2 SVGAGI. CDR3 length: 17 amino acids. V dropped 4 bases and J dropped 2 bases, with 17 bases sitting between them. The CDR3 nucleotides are TGTGCCAGCAGTTTCCCACTAGTACAGCTTAACACCGGGGAGCTGTTTTTT. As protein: CASSFPLVQLNTGELFF.

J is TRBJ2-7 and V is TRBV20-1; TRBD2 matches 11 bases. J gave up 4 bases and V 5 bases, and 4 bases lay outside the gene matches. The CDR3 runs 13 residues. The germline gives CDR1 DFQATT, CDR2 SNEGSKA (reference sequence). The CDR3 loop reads CSAVIAGGYEQYV. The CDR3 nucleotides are TGCAGTGCTGTTATAGCGGGAGGGTACGAGCAGTACGTC.

The CDR3 nucleotides are TGTGCCACCAGCAGAGATGTTGAAGGGTCGGCTTTCTTT. Its protein is CATSRDVEGSAFF. The rearrangement joins TRBV15 to TRBJ1-1; unclear D gene. The CDR3 has 13 residues. Germline V lookup: CDR1 LNHNV, CDR2 YYDKDF (reference sequence). The V and J ends lost 0 bases and 11 bases respectively, with 13 bases between them.

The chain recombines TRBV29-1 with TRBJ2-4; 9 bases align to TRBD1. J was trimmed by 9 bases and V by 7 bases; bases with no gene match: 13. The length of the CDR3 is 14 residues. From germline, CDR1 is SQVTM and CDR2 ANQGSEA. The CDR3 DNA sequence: TGCAGCGCCGGGACAGGGTCATATGGTGGCATTCAGTACTTC. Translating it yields CSAGTGSYGGIQYF.

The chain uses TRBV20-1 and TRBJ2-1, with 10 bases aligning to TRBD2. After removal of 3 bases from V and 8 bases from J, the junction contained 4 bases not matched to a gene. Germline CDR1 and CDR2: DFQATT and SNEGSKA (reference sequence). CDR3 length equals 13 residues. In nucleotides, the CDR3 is TGCAGTGCTAGCGAAGCGGGGGGGTATGAGCAGTTCTTC. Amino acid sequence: CSASEAGGYEQFF.

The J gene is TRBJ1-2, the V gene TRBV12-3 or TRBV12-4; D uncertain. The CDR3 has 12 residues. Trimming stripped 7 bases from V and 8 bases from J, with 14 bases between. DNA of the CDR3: TGTGCCAGCACCCCCGTCGGGCGCGGCTACACCTTC. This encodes CASTPVGRGYTF.

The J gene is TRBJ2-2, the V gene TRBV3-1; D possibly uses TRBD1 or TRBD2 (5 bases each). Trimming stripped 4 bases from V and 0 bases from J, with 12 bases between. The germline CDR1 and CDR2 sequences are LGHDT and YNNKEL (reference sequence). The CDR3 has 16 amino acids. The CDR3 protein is CASSLGALTNTGELFF. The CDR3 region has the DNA TGTGCCAGCAGCCTCGGGGCACTAACGAACACCGGGGAGCTGTTTTTT.

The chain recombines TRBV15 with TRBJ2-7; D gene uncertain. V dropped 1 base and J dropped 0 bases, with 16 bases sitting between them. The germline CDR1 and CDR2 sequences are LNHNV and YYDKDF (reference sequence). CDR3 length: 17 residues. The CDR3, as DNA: TGTGCCACCAGCAGAGGGGTGGCCCCGTCCGGCTCCTACGAGCAGTACGTC. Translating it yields CATSRGVAPSGSYEQYV.

The CDR3 DNA sequence: TGTGCCAGTAGTATAGGACGGCCGGATTATCAGCCCCAGCATTTT. Its protein product is CASSIGRPDYQPQHF. This rearrangement joins TRBV19 to TRBJ1-5; D not resolved. The V end lost 1 base, the J end lost 5 bases, and 12 bases lay between the germline ends. Per the germline V gene, CDR1 is LNHDA and CDR2 is SQIVND (reference sequence). The CDR3 has 15 amino acids.

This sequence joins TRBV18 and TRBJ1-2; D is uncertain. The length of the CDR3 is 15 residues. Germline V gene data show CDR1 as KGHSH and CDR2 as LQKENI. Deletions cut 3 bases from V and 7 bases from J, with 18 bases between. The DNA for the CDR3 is TGTGCCAGCTCACCTAATTCCCCTCCCAGAAGTGGCTACACCTTC. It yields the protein CASSPNSPPRSGYTF.

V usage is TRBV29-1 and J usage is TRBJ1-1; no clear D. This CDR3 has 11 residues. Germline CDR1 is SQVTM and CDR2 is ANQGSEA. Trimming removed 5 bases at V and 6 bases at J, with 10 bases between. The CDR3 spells CSVKIGAEAFF. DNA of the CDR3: TGCAGCGTTAAAATCGGGGCTGAAGCTTTCTTT.

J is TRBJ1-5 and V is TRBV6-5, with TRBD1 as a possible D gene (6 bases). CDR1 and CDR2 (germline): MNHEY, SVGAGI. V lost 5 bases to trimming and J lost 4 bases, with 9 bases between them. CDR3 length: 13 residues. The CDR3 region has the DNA TGTGCCAGCAGTGGACAGTATAATCAGCCCCAGCATTTT. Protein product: CASSGQYNQPQHF.

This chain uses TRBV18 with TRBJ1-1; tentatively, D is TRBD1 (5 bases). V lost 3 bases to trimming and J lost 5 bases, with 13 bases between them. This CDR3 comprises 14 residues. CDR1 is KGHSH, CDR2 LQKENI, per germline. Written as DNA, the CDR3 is TGTGCCAGCTCACCCAGTAGGGGCTGGACTGAAGCTTTCTTT. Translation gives CASSPSRGWTEAFF. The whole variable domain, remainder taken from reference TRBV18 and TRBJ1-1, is NAGVMQNPRHLVRRRGQEARLRCSPMKGHSHVYWYRQLPEEGLKFMVYLQKENIIDESGMPKERFSAEFPKEGPSILRIQQVVRGDSAAYFCASSPSRGWTEAFFGQGTRLTVV.

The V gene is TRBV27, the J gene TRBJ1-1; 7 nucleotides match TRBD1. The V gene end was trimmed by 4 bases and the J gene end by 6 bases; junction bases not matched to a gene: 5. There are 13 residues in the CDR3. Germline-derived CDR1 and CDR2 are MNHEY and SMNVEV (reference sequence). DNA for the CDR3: TGTGCCAGCAGTTGGGGGGACAGCCCTGAAGCTTTCTTT. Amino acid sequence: CASSWGDSPEAFF.

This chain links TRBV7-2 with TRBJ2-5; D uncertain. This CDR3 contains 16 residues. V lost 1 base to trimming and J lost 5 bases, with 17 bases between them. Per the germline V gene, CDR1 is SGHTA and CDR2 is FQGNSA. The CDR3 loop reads CASSLVIGPGSETQYF. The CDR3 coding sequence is TGTGCCAGCAGCTTAGTCATCGGGCCCGGCTCGGAGACCCAGTACTTC.

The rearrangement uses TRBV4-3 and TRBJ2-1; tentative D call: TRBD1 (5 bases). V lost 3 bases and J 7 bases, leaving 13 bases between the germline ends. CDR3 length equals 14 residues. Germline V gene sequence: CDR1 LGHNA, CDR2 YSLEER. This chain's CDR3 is CASSQAGFRNEQFF. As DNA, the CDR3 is TGCGCCAGCAGCCAGGCAGGGTTTCGGAATGAGCAGTTCTTC.

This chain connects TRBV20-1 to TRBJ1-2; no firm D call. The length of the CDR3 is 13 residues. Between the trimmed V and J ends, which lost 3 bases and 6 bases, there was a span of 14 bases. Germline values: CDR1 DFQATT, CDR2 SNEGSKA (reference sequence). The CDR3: CSASRRVENGYTF. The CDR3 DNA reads TGCAGTGCTAGCCGAAGGGTAGAGAATGGCTACACCTTC.

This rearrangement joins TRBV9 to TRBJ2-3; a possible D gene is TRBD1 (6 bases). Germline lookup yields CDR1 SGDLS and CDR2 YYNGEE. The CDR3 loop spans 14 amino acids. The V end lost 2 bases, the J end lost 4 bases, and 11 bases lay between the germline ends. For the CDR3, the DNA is TGTGCCAGCAGCGTCCGGACAGCTGCAGATACGCAGTATTTT. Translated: CASSVRTAADTQYF.

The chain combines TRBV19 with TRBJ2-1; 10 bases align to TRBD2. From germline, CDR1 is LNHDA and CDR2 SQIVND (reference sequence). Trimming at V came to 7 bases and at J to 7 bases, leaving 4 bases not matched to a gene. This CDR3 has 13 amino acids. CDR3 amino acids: CASNLAGDNEQFF. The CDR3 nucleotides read TGTGCCAGTAACCTAGCGGGAGATAATGAGCAGTTCTTC.

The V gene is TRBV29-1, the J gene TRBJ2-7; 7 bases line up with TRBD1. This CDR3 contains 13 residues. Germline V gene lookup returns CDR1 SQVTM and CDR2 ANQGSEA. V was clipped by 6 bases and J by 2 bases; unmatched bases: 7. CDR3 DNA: TGCAGCGTCCGAGGGACAGCAGCCTACGAGCAGTACTTC. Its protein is CSVRGTAAYEQYF.